This T cell receptor beta chain stems from a study of blood T cell repertoires in COVID-19. Study-level information: Acute-phase and convalescent COVID-19 samples originated in the United States, Italy and Spain. PBMCs, B-cell-depleted T cells, or T cells provided the cDNA or gDNA that made up the material.

The CDR3 is 15 residues long. V gave up 5 bases and J gave up 4 bases; unmatched junction bases: 9. Germline values: CDR1 SSHAT, CDR2 FNYEAQ (reference sequence). This clone showed up just a few times. Living in about 25 US areas, the participants were between about 18 and 100 years of age. It was within 2 weeks before study entry that exposed participants met a COVID-19 case. The method was immunoSEQ multiplex PCR; TCRdb's version includes in-frame clones alone and lacks a portion of them. The data show under 400,000 clones, about 88% seen once. The clonotype was recovered from a woman aged 25 to 39 who had been exposed to COVID-19. The chain combines TRBV7-7 with TRBJ2-5; TRBD1 matches 8 bases. Sequenced material: PBMCs or T cells enriched from blood (not recorded which). CDR3 nucleotides: TGTGCCAGCAGCGACGGGACAGGCCCCCCAGAGACCCAGTACTTC. It specifies CASSDGTGPPETQYF.